The next 26 T cell receptor beta chains were all read from a single sample in a study of yellow fever vaccine responses in identical twins. MiXCR was run by TCRdb on the RT-PCR reads, yielding one entry per CDR3 protein. Of roughly 18,000 distinct CDR3 sequences in the sample, roughly three fifths were seen once. Sequenced material: T cells from blood (PBMCs), unsorted or a sorted subset (not recorded which), taken before or after yellow fever vaccination (not recorded which). The receptor source for this set is a woman between 18 and 30 years old who received the yellow fever vaccine.

The J gene is TRBJ1-2, the V gene TRBV10-3; D is uncertain. V was clipped by 4 bases and J by 8 bases, with 20 bases between them. CDR1 is ENHRY, CDR2 SYGVKD, per germline. This CDR3 comprises 15 residues. CDR3 nucleotide sequence: TGTGCCATCAGTGGCTCCGGCCGGGTACTATGGGGCTACACCTTC. Translating it yields CAISGSGRVLWGYTF.

The chain is built from TRBV7-2 and TRBJ2-7, with no clear D. The CDR3 consists of 11 residues. Trimming stripped 2 bases from V and 2 bases from J, with 1 base between. CDR1 and CDR2 from the germline V gene are SGHTA and FQGNSA. As DNA, the CDR3 is TGTGCCAGCAGCTTAACCTACGAGCAGTACTTC. This codes for CASSLTYEQYF.

The rearrangement links TRBV11-1 to TRBJ1-6, with unresolved D. CDR1 SGHAT and CDR2 FQDESV come from the germline V gene (reference sequence). The CDR3 covers 15 residues. Trimming stripped 5 bases from V and 9 bases from J, with 17 bases between. The CDR3 sequence is CASSGGPSPSSPLHF. CDR3 DNA sequence: TGTGCCAGCAGCGGCGGGCCCTCCCCCAGTTCACCCCTCCACTTT.

This clonotype has a handful of counts. V and J are TRBV5-1 and TRBJ1-6, with TRBD1 matching over 8 bases. The V gene end was trimmed by 3 bases and the J gene end by 9 bases; junction bases not matched to a gene: 11. CDR1 is SGHRS, CDR2 YFSETQ, per germline. The CDR3 has 16 amino acids. Here the CDR3 reads CASSSFGQGAASPLHF. CDR3 nucleotides: TGCGCCAGCAGCTCGTTTGGGCAGGGGGCTGCTTCACCCCTCCACTTT.

A few counts support this clonotype. The chain recombines TRBV7-6 with TRBJ1-1; D not certain. With 0 bases removed from V and 1 base from J, the gap between germline ends came to 3 bases. The CDR3 is made up of 13 amino acids. Looked up from germline, CDR1 is SGHVS and CDR2 is FNYEAQ. CDR3 sequence reads: CASSLAQNTEAFF. The CDR3 DNA reads as TGTGCCAGCAGCTTAGCGCAGAACACTGAAGCTTTCTTT.

In this sample, this clonotype turned up once. The rearrangement joins TRBV10-3 to TRBJ2-1; no clear D gene. Trimming took 8 bases from V and 8 from J, leaving 10 bases between them. Germline CDR1 and CDR2: ENHRY and SYGVKD. The CDR3 totals 11 residues. CDR3 loop: CAIGIRYEQFF. CDR3 nucleotide sequence: TGTGCCATCGGTATCCGATATGAGCAGTTCTTC.

V gene TRBV25-1 combines with J gene TRBJ2-1, with D uncertain. The CDR3 has 12 residues. V was trimmed by 5 bases and J by 4 bases, leaving 6 bases between them. Germline V gene sequence: CDR1 MGHDK, CDR2 SYGVNS. CDR3 DNA sequence: TGTGCCAGCAGTAAGTTATACAATGAGCAGTTCTTC. This codes for CASSKLYNEQFF.

The gene calls are TRBV7-1 and TRBJ1-5; D is uncertain. Being an ORF, TRBV7-1 has a function that is uncertain. The V end was cut by 3 bases, the J end by 2 bases, with 29 bases between. The CDR3 covers 21 residues. CDR3 DNA: TGTGCCAGCAGCTCCTCCGAGGGAACAGCGTTTATTCCCTTGGGCAATCAGCCCCAGCATTTT. This encodes CASSSSEGTAFIPLGNQPQHF.

CDR3 coding DNA: TGTGCCAGCAGCCAGACAGGGCTCCCCTACGAGCAGTACTTC. This gives the protein CASSQTGLPYEQYF. The genes are TRBV27 and TRBJ2-7; 7 bases align to TRBD1. This CDR3 is built from 14 residues. The trim removed 6 bases at V and 2 bases at J, leaving 7 bases unmatched. CDR1 and CDR2 (germline): MNHEY, SMNVEV (reference sequence).

The chain is built from TRBV4-1 and TRBJ2-1; D is possibly TRBD1 (5 bases). The CDR3 spans 17 residues. V lost 0 bases, J lost 1 base, and 13 bases lay in between. CDR1 MGHRA and CDR2 YSYEKL come from the germline V gene. This CDR3 reads CASSQDQGRASYNEQFF. The CDR3, as DNA: TGCGCCAGCAGCCAAGATCAAGGCAGGGCATCCTACAATGAGCAGTTCTTC.

By share of the sample, this clonotype is medium-sized. The V gene is TRBV29-1, the J gene TRBJ2-1; D unresolved. This CDR3 has 12 amino acids. The V gene lost 3 bases and the J gene lost 4 bases, with 7 bases spanning the gap. Germline-derived CDR1 and CDR2 are SQVTM and ANQGSEA. CDR3 sequence (DNA): TGCAGCGTTGATGGGATATACAATGAGCAGTTCTTC. It codes for CSVDGIYNEQFF.

This clonotype was recorded a few times. The chain combines TRBV6-1 with TRBJ2-2; D not resolved. CDR3 length equals 16 residues. Germline V lookup: CDR1 MNHNS, CDR2 SASEGT. V was cut by 7 bases and J by 4 bases, with 19 bases left in between. The DNA of the CDR3 is TGTGCCAGCACCCGCTATGGCGAAGTGGGCACCGGGGAGCTGTTTTTT. Translating it yields CASTRYGEVGTGELFF.

In its sample, this clonotype ranks as medium-sized. V and J are TRBV20-1 and TRBJ2-3; TRBD2 agrees at 12 bases. The CDR3 spans 15 residues. V dropped 5 bases and J dropped 5; count of bases not matched to a gene: 8. Germline loops: CDR1 DFQATT, CDR2 SNEGSKA (reference sequence). The CDR3 here is CSAGRLAGVGDTQYF. In DNA form, the CDR3 reads TGCAGTGCTGGTAGACTAGCGGGAGTGGGAGATACGCAGTATTTT.

On this clonotype itself: The junction differs from germline at one of its ends, possibly a read error. The V gene is TRBV19, the J gene TRBJ1-5; D is possibly TRBD1 (6 bases). Germline CDR1 LNHDA, CDR2 SQIVND (reference sequence). This CDR3 has 13 amino acids. CDR3 protein: CATNPTGNQPQHF. The CDR3 bases are TGTGCCACCAACCCGACAGGCAACCAGCCCCAGCATTTT.

The gene calls are TRBV28 and TRBJ1-1; D perhaps matches TRBD1 (6 bases). Trimming removed 2 bases at V and 0 bases at J, with 10 bases between. The germline CDR1 and CDR2 sequences are MDHEN and SYDVKM. CDR3 length equals 15 residues. The CDR3 DNA reads TGTGCCAGCAGTTTAGCTGACAGGTTGAACACTGAAGCTTTCTTT. This codes for CASSLADRLNTEAFF. The variable domain in full, completed from reference TRBV28 and TRBJ1-1, reads DVKVTQSSRYLVKRTGEKVFLECVQDMDHENMFWYRQDPGLGLRLIYFSYDVKMKEKGDIPEGYSVSREKKERFSLILESASTNQTSMYLCASSLADRLNTEAFFGQGTRLTVV.

This chain connects TRBV29-1 to TRBJ1-4, with D perhaps TRBD1 (5 bases). The CDR3 runs 13 residues. V shed 3 bases and J shed 7 bases, with 12 bases lying between them. Germline lookup yields CDR1 SQVTM and CDR2 ANQGSEA. CDR3 coding DNA: TGCAGCGTTGAGCCAGGGATTGGTGAAAAACTGTTTTTT. This gives the protein CSVEPGIGEKLFF.

The chain has TRBV18 and TRBJ2-2; D tentatively fits TRBD1 or TRBD2 (6 bases each). Germline-derived CDR1 and CDR2 are KGHSH and LQKENI. CDR3 length: 16 residues. The V end was cut by 0 bases, the J end by 5 bases, with 13 bases between. CDR3: CASSPPGGGGTGELFF. The CDR3 DNA reads TGTGCCAGCTCACCACCCGGCGGAGGGGGGACCGGGGAGCTGTTTTTT.

The chain employs TRBV20-1 and TRBJ2-1, with a weak D call TRBD1 (6 bases). Trimming left V 6 bases short and J 0 bases short, with 15 bases between. From germline, CDR1 is DFQATT and CDR2 SNEGSKA (reference sequence). The CDR3 loop spans 15 amino acids. This chain's CDR3 is CSALTGKDSYNEQFF. CDR3 in DNA: TGCAGTGCCCTTACAGGGAAAGACTCCTACAATGAGCAGTTCTTC.

The chain recombines TRBV11-3 with TRBJ2-7; TRBD1 or TRBD2 may be the D gene (5 bases each). The CDR3 has 17 amino acids. Trimming left V 5 bases short and J 5 bases short, with 25 bases between. CDR1 SGHNT and CDR2 YENEEA come from the germline V gene. CDR3 amino acids: CASSLRDGLPTLDEQYF. In nucleotides, the CDR3 is TGTGCCAGCAGCCTCCGGGACGGGCTCCCCACTTTGGACGAGCAGTACTTC.

This chain connects TRBV7-6 to TRBJ1-3, with D hard to call. From germline, CDR1 is SGHVS and CDR2 FNYEAQ. This CDR3 has 16 residues. Between the trimmed V and J ends, which lost 5 bases and 2 bases, there was a span of 16 bases. CDR3 protein: CASSRDIIGPGNTIYF. The DNA for the CDR3 is TGTGCCAGCAGCCGAGACATAATCGGACCTGGAAACACCATATATTTT.

The chain has TRBV12-3 or TRBV12-4 and TRBJ1-1, with 7 bases aligning to TRBD1. The V segment lost 5 bases and the J segment 5 bases; nucleotides outside the gene matches: 5. The CDR3 totals 13 residues. CDR3 region: CASSPDRVTEAFF. Here the CDR3 DNA reads TGTGCCAGCAGTCCTGACAGGGTAACTGAAGCTTTCTTT.

This clonotype was recorded a few times. The chain joins TRBV11-3 to TRBJ2-1; no firm D call. Germline loops: CDR1 SGHNT, CDR2 YENEEA. The CDR3 is 11 amino acids. V lost 5 bases and J 7 bases, leaving 6 bases between the germline ends. The CDR3 sequence is CASSPANEQFF. DNA of the CDR3: TGTGCCAGCAGCCCAGCGAATGAGCAGTTCTTC.

The genes are TRBV28 and TRBJ2-5; D gene unclear. CDR3 size: 12 residues. Germline values: CDR1 MDHEN, CDR2 SYDVKM. V lost 2 bases and J 7 bases, leaving 8 bases between the germline ends. The CDR3 region is CASSLEVGTQYF. As DNA, the CDR3 is TGTGCCAGCAGTTTAGAAGTGGGGACCCAGTACTTC.

The V gene is TRBV19, the J gene TRBJ1-5; D is unclear. Trimming cost V 4 bases and J 5 bases, with 3 bases left between them. CDR1 and CDR2 from the germline V gene are LNHDA and SQIVND (reference sequence). The CDR3 contains 11 residues. The CDR3 reads CASSTYQPQHF. CDR3 sequence (DNA): TGTGCCAGTAGTACCTATCAGCCCCAGCATTTT.

This chain links TRBV29-1 with TRBJ2-5; no definite D call. Deletions cut 8 bases from V and 2 bases from J, with 9 bases between. In germline, CDR1 is SQVTM, CDR2 ANQGSEA. There are 11 residues in the CDR3. CDR3 nucleotides: TGCAGCATTCTGGCGCAAGAGACCCAGTACTTC. Translated, it gives CSILAQETQYF.

A word on this clonotype: The junction and the germline gene differ at one end; a read error may be behind it. This rearrangement joins TRBV2 to TRBJ1-5, with 9 bases matching TRBD1. CDR3 length: 16 residues. Germline V gene lookup returns CDR1 SNHLY and CDR2 FYNNEI. CDR3 sequence (DNA): TGTGCCAGCAGTCGATCACTGACAGGGGGGGATCACCCCCAGCATTTT. Translating it yields CASSRSLTGGDHPQHF.